This TCR beta chain was documented in a study of T cells generated in artificial thymic organoids (dated by TCRdb to 2017 to 2019). For the study in its entirety: The study compared TCR alpha and beta CDR3 repertoires of CD8 single positive T cells derived from in vitro artificial thymic organoids with the repertoires of thymic and peripheral blood naive CD8 T cells. Displayed repertoire sequencing data were described as representative of three independent experiments. The research as a whole found: CD8 single positive T cells derived from organoids showed physiological TCR clonotype diversity comparable to the diversity seen in thymic and blood naive CD8 T cells. No skewed Valpha or Vbeta usage was observed in organoid-derived T cells, a finding that argues against dominance of unconventional lineages or clonal expansions.

The CDR3 numbers 13 residues from cysteine through phenylalanine. Only the CDR3 DNA is retained, 39 bases long and in frame from the first base. V and J lose 1 base and 10 bases, and a span of 11 bases separates them. The germline V gene provides CDR1 SGHTA and CDR2 FQGTGA. Artificial thymic organoids were built by aggregating human HSPCs with MS5 murine stromal cells transduced with human DLL1, cultured at an air-liquid interface. Organoids were seeded with FACS-purified CD34+CD3- hematopoietic stem and progenitor cells depleted of residual T cells. The culture medium for the organoids was serum-free RB27, which consists of RPMI 1640 supplemented with B27, FLT3L, IL-7 and ascorbic acid. Before RNA extraction, CD3+TCRalphabeta+CD8 single positive T cells from both organoids and thymus were sorted by FACS. For each sample, the RNeasy Micro kit was used to purify total RNA from approximately 40,000 to 200,000 sorted cells, and RNA quality was checked on an Agilent RNA 6000 Nano chip.

This clonotype was detected a few times. This clone's antigen is unknown. It has no much larger one-base neighbor in the sample; base qualities were not kept. TCRalpha and TCRbeta libraries were amplified in separate semi-nested PCR reactions using Advantage 2 and reverse primers located in the TRAC or TRBC constant regions. The amount of total RNA used for first-strand cDNA synthesis ranged from about 3.5 to 550 ng. The TCR cDNA libraries were generated by 5'-RACE using the SMARTer PCR cDNA Synthesis kit, with a poly-dT primer driving first-strand synthesis. Sample-specific 5-nucleotide barcodes were carried by the semi-nested constant-region reverse primers, and the resulting products were cleaned using the Zymo DNA Clean and Concentrator-5 kit. Up to ten barcoded samples were pooled, ligated to Illumina adaptors and sequenced as 2 x 150 bp paired-end reads on an Illumina MiSeq. As for the authors' bioinformatics: Demultiplexed reads were aligned with BLAT to a custom library of all human TRAV, TRAJ, TRBV, TRBD and TRBJ combinations from IMGT. The best BLAT hits were picked using pslCDnaFilter (-maxAligns=1, -ignoreIntrons), and custom Perl scripts were used to calculate clonotype frequencies. TCRdb reprocessed the public reads (quality trimming at Q25 with fastp, clone calling with MiXCR) and kept in-frame beta chains. For every CDR3 protein sequence, its rows merge into one entry that carries the most common genes and DNA. These V and J calls rely on TCRdb rather than the paper's analysis. The sample table lists under 10,000 distinct CDR3 sequences, roughly a quarter of them with a count of one. More than 3% of the sample goes to the ten largest clones.

This sequence uses TRBV7-3 and TRBJ1-5; TRBD1 could be the D gene, as 5 bases match. The material sequenced was naive CD8+ T cells grown in artificial thymic organoids from cord blood stem and progenitor cells. In light of the paper, this sample's cell subset or site label describes: CD3+TCRalphabeta+CD8SP T cells; for blood, CD45RO-CCR7+ naive CD8+ T cells. This clonotype was sampled from a human donor who gave cord blood stem cells for thymic organoid culture, a cardiac surgery patient who gave postnatal thymus, or a blood donor (not recorded which). The base sequence is TGTGCCAGCAGCTTAAACGGGGCAGGACCCCAGCATTTT. It translates as CASSLNGAGPQHF.